This TCR beta chain originates from a study of liver allograft versus peripheral blood T cells. Background on the study: The authors compared T cell receptor repertoires in transplanted livers with recipients' peripheral blood repertoires.

This clonotype is deemed medium-sized. TCRdb re-derived calls from the reads in MiXCR, one entry per CDR3 protein. This table holds 10,000 or so distinct CDR3 sequences, about 18% found once. V was shortened by 5 bases and J by 3 bases, with 7 bases between the two germline ends. The CDR3 has 12 amino acids. Germline CDR1 reads SGHTA; CDR2 reads FQGNSA. This receptor was taken from a human patient who had a liver transplant. Some T cells may be the graft donor's. The chain has TRBV7-2 and TRBJ1-1, with D unclear. The CDR3 protein is CASSVIYTEAFF. CDR3 coding DNA: TGTGCCAGCAGCGTAATATACACTGAAGCTTTCTTT.